One sample yielded the 18 T cell receptor beta chains listed below, sequenced in a study of CXCR3-negative and CXCR3-positive naive CD8 T cells. The libraries of TRB cDNA were constructed through 5' RACE using UMI labels. Using the 5' RACE reads, TCRdb records one entry per CDR3 protein without DNA. Seen in this sample are 100,000 to 150,000 distinct CDR3 sequences; the ten most common clones hold 0.25% to 0.35%. Input material: naive CXCR3- CD8+ T cells from blood. Subset described: CD45RO-CCR7+CD27+CD95- naive CD8+ T cells lacking CXCR3 (TNR3-). These receptors all stem from a human donor in good health. Some clones in this sample may be carry-over from other donors' samples.

The chain links TRBV28 to TRBJ2-5; TCRdb reports TRBD2, a call that lacks DNA to check it against. From germline, CDR1 is MDHEN and CDR2 SYDVKM. CDR3 length equals 19 residues. The chain's CDR3 is CASSSLLAGGTGEEETQYF.

The rearrangement links TRBV12-3 or TRBV12-4 to TRBJ2-7; TCRdb picks TRBD2, but there is no DNA to check that call. The CDR3 has 15 amino acids. The CDR3 sequence: CASSLSPSGTYQQYF.

This rearrangement joins TRBV15 to TRBJ2-2; checking the TCRdb D call of TRBD2 is not possible without DNA. Germline loops: CDR1 LNHNV, CDR2 YYDKDF (reference sequence). This CDR3 spans 17 amino acids. The CDR3 is CATSRGLAEINTGELFF.

The V call is TRBV28, the J call TRBJ2-3; TCRdb designates TRBD2, a call that cannot be tested without DNA. The CDR3 is made up of 14 amino acids. The germline CDR1 and CDR2 sequences are MDHEN and SYDVKM. The CDR3 region is CASSGGRGTDTQYF.

The rearrangement joins TRBV4-1 to TRBJ2-3; with no DNA, the TCRdb D assignment of TRBD1 cannot be verified. CDR1 is MGHRA and CDR2 is YSYEKL in the germline V gene. The CDR3 has 18 amino acids. CDR3 region: CASSQDPVGAFETDTQYF.

This rearrangement joins TRBV29-1 to TRBJ1-2; without DNA, the TCRdb call of TRBD1 cannot be checked. Germline-derived CDR1 and CDR2 are SQVTM and ANQGSEA. The CDR3 is 13 residues long. The CDR3 is CSVERGSDYGYTF.

The chain recombines TRBV2 with TRBJ2-1; TCRdb proposes TRBD1, but this gene call is untestable without DNA. This CDR3 spans 16 amino acids. Germline V CDR1 and CDR2: SNHLY, FYNNEI. The CDR3 loop reads CASSEIGGSSYNEQFF.

The chain recombines TRBV28 with TRBJ2-7; as DNA is missing, the TRBD1 call by TCRdb cannot be tested. Germline-derived CDR1 and CDR2 are MDHEN and SYDVKM. The CDR3 spans 14 residues. CDR3 sequence reads: CASSLDRLYYEQYF.

The rearrangement joins TRBV7-6 to TRBJ2-2; the TRBD2 assignment by TCRdb is unverifiable without DNA. Germline CDR1 SGHVS, CDR2 FNYEAQ. The CDR3 is made up of 16 amino acids. The CDR3 sequence: CASSLAGGRTTGELFF.

CDR3: CASSQDGRAGYSYGYTF. The V gene is TRBV4-2, the J gene TRBJ1-2. Germline V CDR1 and CDR2: LGHNA, YNFKEQ. CDR3 length: 17 residues.

This chain connects TRBV7-9 to TRBJ2-1; checking the TCRdb D call of TRBD2 is not possible without DNA. This CDR3 has 17 amino acids. CDR1 is SEHNR, CDR2 FQNEAQ, per germline (reference sequence). The CDR3 reads CASSPGTSGGSYNEQFF.

This chain links TRBV9 with TRBJ1-1. The CDR3 totals 17 residues. Germline V CDR1 and CDR2: SGDLS, YYNGEE. The CDR3 reads CASSVAGTPEVDTEAFF.

V gene TRBV12-3 or TRBV12-4 combines with J gene TRBJ2-7; the TRBD1 assignment by TCRdb is unverifiable without DNA. The CDR3 has 17 residues. This chain's CDR3 is CASSSSLGRYGTYEQYF.

The chain employs TRBV28 and TRBJ1-6; TCRdb proposes TRBD1, but this gene call is untestable without DNA. CDR1 is MDHEN, CDR2 SYDVKM, per germline. The CDR3 loop spans 14 amino acids. CDR3 residues: CASSLLGVGSPLHF.

The V and J genes are TRBV4-1 and TRBJ1-2; the D gene TCRdb calls, TRBD1, cannot be checked with no DNA. The V gene's germline CDR1 is MGHRA and CDR2 YSYEKL. The CDR3 is 15 amino acids. This CDR3 is CASSQIQGVGDGYTF.

The CDR3 loop reads CATSSEDRGDQPQHF. V is TRBV15 and J is TRBJ1-5; absent DNA, TCRdb's TRBD1 call cannot be checked. Germline-derived CDR1 and CDR2 are LNHNV and YYDKDF (reference sequence). The CDR3 is made up of 15 amino acids.

This chain links TRBV7-6 with TRBJ2-1. CDR1 is SGHVS and CDR2 is FNYEAQ in the germline V gene. The CDR3 runs to 12 residues. CDR3 in amino acids: CAVGGFYNEQFF. Drawing the rest from reference TRBV7-6 and TRBJ2-1, the complete variable domain is GAGVSQSPRYKVTKRGQDVALRCDPISGHVSLYWYRQALGQGPEFLTYFNYEAQQDKSGLPNDRFSAERPEGSISTLTIQRTEQRDSAMYRCAVGGFYNEQFFGPGTRLTVL.

The chain uses TRBV15 and TRBJ2-5. The length of the CDR3 is 16 residues. Germline-derived CDR1 and CDR2 are LNHNV and YYDKDF (reference sequence). The CDR3: CATSRSSDMYQETQYF.